The rows below give T cell receptor beta chains drawn from one sample of a study of blood T cell repertoires in COVID-19. Repertoires were generated with immunoSEQ multiplex PCR, while TCRdb's copy carries only in-frame clones and drops some. The sample records about 63,000 clones, about 73% being singletons. Sequenced material: peripheral blood. These TCRs come from an elderly woman with acute or convalescent COVID-19. Both conserved end residues are part of each CDR3. D genes are given only for firm matches. For some rows the clone size is stated as once, few or many, or as a class when expanded; others skip it.

clone size: -
V gene: TRBV5-1
J gene: TRBJ2-1
D gene: TRBD2
CDR3 DNA: TGCGCCAGCCTCGGACTAGCGGTGGATGAGCAGTTCTTC
CDR3 protein: CASLGLAVDEQFF

clone size: few
V gene: TRBV9
J gene: TRBJ2-1
D gene: TRBD2
CDR3 DNA: TGTGCCAGCAGCGTAGTAGCGGGAGGCCGCCCTGAGCAGTTCTTC
CDR3 protein: CASSVVAGGRPEQFF

clone size: once
V gene: TRBV5-1
J gene: TRBJ1-2
D gene: TRBD1
CDR3 DNA: TGCGCCAGCAGCGAGGACAGGGGGAGTAGCTATGGCTACACCTTC
CDR3 protein: CASSEDRGSSYGYTF

clone size: -
V gene: TRBV28
J gene: TRBJ2-7
D gene: TRBD2
CDR3 DNA: TGTGCCAGCATGGACAGCGGGAGACAACCCTACGAGCAGTACTTC
CDR3 protein: CASMDSGRQPYEQYF

clone size: -
V gene: TRBV7-6
J gene: TRBJ1-4
D gene: -
CDR3 DNA: TGTGCCAGCAGCTTAGATGCCGGATACCAGGGGAAACTGTTTTTT
CDR3 protein: CASSLDAGYQGKLFF

clone size: -
V gene: TRBV6-5
J gene: TRBJ2-1
D gene: TRBD2
CDR3 DNA: TGTGCCGGGGGGACTAGCGGGAGGGGGGCAGATGAGCAGTTCTTC
CDR3 protein: CAGGTSGRGADEQFF

clone size: -
V gene: TRBV7-8
J gene: TRBJ2-1
D gene: TRBD2
CDR3 DNA: TGTGCCAGCAGCTCTAGCGGGAGCGACAATGAGCAGTTCTTC
CDR3 protein: CASSSSGSDNEQFF

clone size: -
V gene: TRBV28
J gene: TRBJ2-7
D gene: -
CDR3 DNA: TGTGCCAGCAGTTTATCTCGGGATTCGCAGTACTTC
CDR3 protein: CASSLSRDSQYF

clone size: -
V gene: TRBV28
J gene: TRBJ2-1
D gene: -
CDR3 DNA: TGTGCCAGCAGTTTATACGGTCTCAGGGGTAGCAACAATGAGCAGTTCTTC
CDR3 protein: CASSLYGLRGSNNEQFF

clone size: -
V gene: TRBV11-2
J gene: TRBJ2-2
D gene: TRBD2
CDR3 DNA: TGTGCCAGCAGCCGGAGCGGGACGAACACCGGGGAGCTGTTTTTT
CDR3 protein: CASSRSGTNTGELFF

clone size: -
V gene: TRBV5-1
J gene: TRBJ1-1
D gene: -
CDR3 DNA: TGCGCCAGCAGCTTGCGCAGGAACACTGAAGCTTTCTTT
CDR3 protein: CASSLRRNTEAFF

clone size: -
V gene: TRBV19
J gene: TRBJ1-2
D gene: TRBD1
CDR3 DNA: TGTGCCAGTAGTATGCCGGGACAGGGTACTAACTATGGCTACACCTTC
CDR3 protein: CASSMPGQGTNYGYTF